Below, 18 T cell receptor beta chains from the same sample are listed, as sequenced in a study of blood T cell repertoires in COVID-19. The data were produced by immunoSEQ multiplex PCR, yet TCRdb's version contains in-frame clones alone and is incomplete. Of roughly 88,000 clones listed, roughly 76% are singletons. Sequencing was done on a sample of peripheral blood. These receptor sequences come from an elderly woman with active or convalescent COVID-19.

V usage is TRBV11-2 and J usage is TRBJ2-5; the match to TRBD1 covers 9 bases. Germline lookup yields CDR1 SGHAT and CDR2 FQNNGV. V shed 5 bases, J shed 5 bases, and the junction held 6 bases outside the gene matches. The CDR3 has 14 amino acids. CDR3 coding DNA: TGTGCCAGCAGCGTACAGGGGGCGGTGGAGACCCAGTACTTC. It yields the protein CASSVQGAVETQYF. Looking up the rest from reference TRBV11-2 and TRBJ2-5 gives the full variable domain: EAGVAQSPRYKIIEKRQSVAFWCNPISGHATLYWYQQILGQGPKLLIQFQNNGVVDDSQLPKDRFSAERLKGVDSTLKIQPAKLEDSAVYLCASSVQGAVETQYFGPGTRLLVL.

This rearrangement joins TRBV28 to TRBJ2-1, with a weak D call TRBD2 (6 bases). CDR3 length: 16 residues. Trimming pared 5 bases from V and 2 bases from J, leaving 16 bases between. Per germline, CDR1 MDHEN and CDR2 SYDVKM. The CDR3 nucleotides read TGTGCCAGCAGTCTGAGTCTCGGGGGAGCCTACAATGAGCAGTTCTTC. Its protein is CASSLSLGGAYNEQFF. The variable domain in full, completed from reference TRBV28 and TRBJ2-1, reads DVKVTQSSRYLVKRTGEKVFLECVQDMDHENMFWYRQDPGLGLRLIYFSYDVKMKEKGDIPEGYSVSREKKERFSLILESASTNQTSMYLCASSLSLGGAYNEQFFGPGTRLTVL.

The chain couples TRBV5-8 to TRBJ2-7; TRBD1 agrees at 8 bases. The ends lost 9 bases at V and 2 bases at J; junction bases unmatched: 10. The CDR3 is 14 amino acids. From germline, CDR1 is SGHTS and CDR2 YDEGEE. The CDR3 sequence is CATTQQQGAYEQYF. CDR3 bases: TGTGCCACCACCCAGCAACAGGGGGCCTACGAGCAGTACTTC.

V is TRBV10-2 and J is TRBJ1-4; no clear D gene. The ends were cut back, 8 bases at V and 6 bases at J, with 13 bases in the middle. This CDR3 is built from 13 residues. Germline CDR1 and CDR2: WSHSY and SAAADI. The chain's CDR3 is CASSSGFYEKLFF. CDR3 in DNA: TGCGCCAGCTCTTCCGGGTTTTATGAAAAACTGTTTTTT.

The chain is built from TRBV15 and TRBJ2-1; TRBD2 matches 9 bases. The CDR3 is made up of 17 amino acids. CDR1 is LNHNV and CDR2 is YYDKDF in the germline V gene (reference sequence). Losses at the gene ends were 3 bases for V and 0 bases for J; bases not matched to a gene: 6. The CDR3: CATSSLIAGVSYNEQFF. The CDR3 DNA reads TGTGCCACCAGCAGCCTTATAGCGGGAGTCTCCTACAATGAGCAGTTCTTC.

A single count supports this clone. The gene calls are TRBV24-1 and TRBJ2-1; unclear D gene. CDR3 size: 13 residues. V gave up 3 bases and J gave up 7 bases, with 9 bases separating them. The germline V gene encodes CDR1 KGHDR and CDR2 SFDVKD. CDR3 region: CATSDPGWNEQFF. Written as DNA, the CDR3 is TGTGCCACCAGTGATCCAGGATGGAATGAGCAGTTCTTC.

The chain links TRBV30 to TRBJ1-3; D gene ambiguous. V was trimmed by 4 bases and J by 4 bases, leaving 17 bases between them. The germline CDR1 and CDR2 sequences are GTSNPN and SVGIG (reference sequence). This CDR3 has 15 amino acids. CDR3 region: CAWTGKGLAGNTIYF. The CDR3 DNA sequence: TGTGCCTGGACGGGTAAAGGGCTAGCGGGAAACACCATATATTTT.

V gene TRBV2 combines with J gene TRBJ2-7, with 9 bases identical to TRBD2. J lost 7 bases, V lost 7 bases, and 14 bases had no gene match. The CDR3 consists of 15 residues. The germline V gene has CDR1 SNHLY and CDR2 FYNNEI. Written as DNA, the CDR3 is TGTGCCAGCACCGAACTAGCGGGCGGACCGGGAGAGCAGTACTTC. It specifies CASTELAGGPGEQYF.

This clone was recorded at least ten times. The CDR3 reads CASSIQAGGTDNYGYTF. The CDR3 coding sequence is TGTGCCAGCTCTATCCAGGCAGGGGGAACGGATAACTATGGCTACACCTTC. The chain recombines TRBV19 with TRBJ1-2; 7 nucleotides agree with TRBD1. Germline CDR1 and CDR2: LNHDA and SQIVND (reference sequence). The CDR3 length is 17 residues. V shed 9 bases, J shed 1 base, and the junction held 17 bases outside the gene matches.

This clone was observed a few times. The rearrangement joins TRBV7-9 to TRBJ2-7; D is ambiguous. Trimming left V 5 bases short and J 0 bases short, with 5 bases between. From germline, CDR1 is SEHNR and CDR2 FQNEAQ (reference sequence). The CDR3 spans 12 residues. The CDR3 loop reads CASSRSSYEQYF. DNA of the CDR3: TGTGCCAGCAGCCGGAGCTCCTACGAGCAGTACTTC.

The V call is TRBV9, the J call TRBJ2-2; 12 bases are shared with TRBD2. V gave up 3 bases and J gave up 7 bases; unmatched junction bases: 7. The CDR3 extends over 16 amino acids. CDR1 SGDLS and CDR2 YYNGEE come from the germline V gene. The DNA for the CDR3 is TGTGCCAGCAGCGCCCACCTAGCGGGGGGGTACGGGGAGCTGTTTTTT. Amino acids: CASSAHLAGGYGELFF.

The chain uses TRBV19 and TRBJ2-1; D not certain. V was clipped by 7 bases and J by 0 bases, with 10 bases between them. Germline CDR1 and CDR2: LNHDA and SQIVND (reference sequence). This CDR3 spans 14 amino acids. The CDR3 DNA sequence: TGTGCCAGTACGAGGTCTAGCTCCTACAATGAGCAGTTCTTC. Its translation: CASTRSSSYNEQFF.

DNA for the CDR3: TGTGCCAGCAGCCCAACCGGTGACAGCTCTGGAAACACCATATATTTT. It is translated as CASSPTGDSSGNTIYF. V gene TRBV7-6 combines with J gene TRBJ1-3; maybe TRBD1 (5 bases). The CDR3 covers 16 residues. Germline V gene sequence: CDR1 SGHVS, CDR2 FNYEAQ. Trimming left V 5 bases short and J 0 bases short, with 14 bases between. Filled out from reference TRBV7-6 and TRBJ1-3, the complete variable domain reads GAGVSQSPRYKVTKRGQDVALRCDPISGHVSLYWYRQALGQGPEFLTYFNYEAQQDKSGLPNDRFSAERPEGSISTLTIQRTEQRDSAMYRCASSPTGDSSGNTIYFGEGSWLTVV.

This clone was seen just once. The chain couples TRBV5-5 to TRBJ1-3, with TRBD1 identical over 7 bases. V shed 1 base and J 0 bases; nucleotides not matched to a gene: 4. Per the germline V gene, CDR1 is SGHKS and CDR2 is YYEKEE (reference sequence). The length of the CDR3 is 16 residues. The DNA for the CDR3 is TGTGCCAGCAGCTTGACAGGGGCCCACTCTGGAAACACCATATATTTT. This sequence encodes CASSLTGAHSGNTIYF. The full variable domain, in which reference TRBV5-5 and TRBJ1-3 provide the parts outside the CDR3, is DAGVTQSPTHLIKTRGQQVTLRCSPISGHKSVSWYQQVLGQGPQFIFQYYEKEERGRGNFPDRFSARQFPNYSSELNVNALLLGDSALYLCASSLTGAHSGNTIYFGEGSWLTVV.

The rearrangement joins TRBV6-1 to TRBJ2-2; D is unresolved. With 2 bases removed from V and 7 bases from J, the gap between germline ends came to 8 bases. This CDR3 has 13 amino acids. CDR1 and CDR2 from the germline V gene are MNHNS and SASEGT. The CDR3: CASSEFNGGELFF. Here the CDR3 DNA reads TGTGCCAGCAGTGAATTTAACGGCGGGGAGCTGTTTTTT.

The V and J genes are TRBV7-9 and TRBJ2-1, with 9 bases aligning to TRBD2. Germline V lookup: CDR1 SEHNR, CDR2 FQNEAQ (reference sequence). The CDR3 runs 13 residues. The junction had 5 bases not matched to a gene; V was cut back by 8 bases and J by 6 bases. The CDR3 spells CASRLAASNEQFF. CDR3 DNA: TGTGCCAGCCGACTAGCGGCATCCAATGAGCAGTTCTTC.

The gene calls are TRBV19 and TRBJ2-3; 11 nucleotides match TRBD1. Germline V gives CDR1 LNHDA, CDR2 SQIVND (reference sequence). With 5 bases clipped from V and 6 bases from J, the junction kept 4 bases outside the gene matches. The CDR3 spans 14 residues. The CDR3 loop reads CASSPGQGEDTQYF. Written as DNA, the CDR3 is TGTGCCAGTAGTCCGGGACAGGGGGAGGATACGCAGTATTTT.

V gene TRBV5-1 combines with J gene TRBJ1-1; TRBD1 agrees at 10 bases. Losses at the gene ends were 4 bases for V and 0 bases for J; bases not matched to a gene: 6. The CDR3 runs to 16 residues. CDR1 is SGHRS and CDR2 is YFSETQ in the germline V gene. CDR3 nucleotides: TGCGCCAGCAGCCCAGGACAGGGGGACCTGAACACTGAAGCTTTCTTT. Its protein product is CASSPGQGDLNTEAFF.